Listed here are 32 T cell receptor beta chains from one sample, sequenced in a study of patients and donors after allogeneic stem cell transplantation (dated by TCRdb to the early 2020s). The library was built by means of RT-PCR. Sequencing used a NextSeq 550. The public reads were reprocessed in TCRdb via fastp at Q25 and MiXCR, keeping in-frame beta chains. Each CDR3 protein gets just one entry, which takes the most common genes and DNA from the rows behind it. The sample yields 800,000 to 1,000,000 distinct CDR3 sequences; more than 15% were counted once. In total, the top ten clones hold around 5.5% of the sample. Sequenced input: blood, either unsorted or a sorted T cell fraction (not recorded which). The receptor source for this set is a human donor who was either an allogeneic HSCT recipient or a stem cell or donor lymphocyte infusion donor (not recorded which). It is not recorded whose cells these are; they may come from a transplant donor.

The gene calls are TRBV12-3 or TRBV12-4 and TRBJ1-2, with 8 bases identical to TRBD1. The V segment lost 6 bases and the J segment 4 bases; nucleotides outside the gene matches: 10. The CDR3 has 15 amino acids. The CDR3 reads CASREGGTGPYGYTF. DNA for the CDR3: TGTGCCAGCAGGGAAGGAGGGACAGGACCCTATGGCTACACCTTC.

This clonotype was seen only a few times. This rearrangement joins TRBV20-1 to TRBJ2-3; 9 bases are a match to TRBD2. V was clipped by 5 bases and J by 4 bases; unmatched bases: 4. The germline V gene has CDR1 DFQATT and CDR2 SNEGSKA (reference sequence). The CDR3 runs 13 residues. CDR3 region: CSAWSGGPDTQYF. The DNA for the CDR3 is TGCAGTGCTTGGAGCGGGGGGCCAGATACGCAGTATTTT.

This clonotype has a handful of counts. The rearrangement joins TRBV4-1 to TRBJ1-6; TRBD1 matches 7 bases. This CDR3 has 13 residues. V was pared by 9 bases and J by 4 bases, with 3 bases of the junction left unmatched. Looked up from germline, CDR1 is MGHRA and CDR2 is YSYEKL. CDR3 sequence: CASRQGYNSPLHF. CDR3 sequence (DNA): TGCGCCAGTAGACAGGGATATAATTCACCCCTCCACTTT.

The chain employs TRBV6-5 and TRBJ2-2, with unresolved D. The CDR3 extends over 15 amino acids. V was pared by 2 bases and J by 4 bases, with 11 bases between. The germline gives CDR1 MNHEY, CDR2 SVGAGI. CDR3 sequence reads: CASSYRPVGTGELFF. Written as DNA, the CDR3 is TGTGCCAGCAGTTACCGACCGGTGGGCACCGGGGAGCTGTTTTTT.

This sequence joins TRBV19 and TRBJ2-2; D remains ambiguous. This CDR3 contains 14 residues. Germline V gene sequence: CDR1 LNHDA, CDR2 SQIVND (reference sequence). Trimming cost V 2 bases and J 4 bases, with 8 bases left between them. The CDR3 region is CASSIYLGTGELFF. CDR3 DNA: TGTGCCAGTAGTATATATCTGGGCACCGGGGAGCTGTTTTTT.

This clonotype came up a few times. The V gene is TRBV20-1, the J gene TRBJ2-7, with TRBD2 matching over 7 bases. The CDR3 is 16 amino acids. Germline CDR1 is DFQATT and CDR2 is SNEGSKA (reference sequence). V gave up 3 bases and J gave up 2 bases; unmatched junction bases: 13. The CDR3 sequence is CSASPAGRGSAYEQYF. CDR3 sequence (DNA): TGCAGTGCTAGCCCCGCGGGCCGCGGGAGCGCCTACGAGCAGTACTTC.

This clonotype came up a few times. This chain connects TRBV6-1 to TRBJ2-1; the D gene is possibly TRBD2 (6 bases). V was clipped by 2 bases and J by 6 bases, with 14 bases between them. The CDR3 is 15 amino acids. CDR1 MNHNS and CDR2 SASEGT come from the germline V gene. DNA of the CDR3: TGTGCCAGCAGTGAAAGCCGACTAGGGGTCAATGAGCAGTTCTTC. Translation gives CASSESRLGVNEQFF.

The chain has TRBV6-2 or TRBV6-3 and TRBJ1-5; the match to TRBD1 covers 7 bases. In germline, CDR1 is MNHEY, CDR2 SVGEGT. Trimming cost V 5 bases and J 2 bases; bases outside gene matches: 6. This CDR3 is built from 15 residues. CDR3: CASSRYRGGNQPQHF. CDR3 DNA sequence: TGTGCCAGCAGTCGATACAGGGGTGGCAATCAGCCCCAGCATTTT.

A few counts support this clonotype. The CDR3: CSALWDGNYEQYF. CDR3 bases: TGCAGTGCTCTGTGGGACGGAAACTACGAGCAGTACTTC. The chain joins TRBV20-1 to TRBJ2-7; D tentatively reads TRBD1 or TRBD2 (5 bases each). The CDR3 totals 13 residues. The germline V gene encodes CDR1 DFQATT and CDR2 SNEGSKA (reference sequence). Deletions cut 5 bases from V and 3 bases from J, with 14 bases between.

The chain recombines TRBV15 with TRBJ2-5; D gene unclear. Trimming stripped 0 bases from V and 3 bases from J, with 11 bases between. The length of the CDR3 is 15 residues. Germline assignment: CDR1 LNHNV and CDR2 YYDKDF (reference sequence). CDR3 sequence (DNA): TGTGCCACCAGCAGAGATAAAGGTGGGGAAGAGACCCAGTACTTC. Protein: CATSRDKGGEETQYF.

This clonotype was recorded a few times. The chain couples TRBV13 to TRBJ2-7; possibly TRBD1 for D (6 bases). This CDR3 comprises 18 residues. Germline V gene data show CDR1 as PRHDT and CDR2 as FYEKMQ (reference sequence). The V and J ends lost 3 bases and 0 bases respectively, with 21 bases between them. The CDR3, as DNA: TGTGCCAGCAGCTTCCTACTCCCCCAGGGGCCGAGCTCCTACGAGCAGTACTTC. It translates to CASSFLLPQGPSSYEQYF.

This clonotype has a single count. CDR3 region: CSVLLAKNIQYF. CDR3 DNA: TGCAGCGTCCTACTAGCCAAAAACATTCAGTACTTC. This chain connects TRBV29-1 to TRBJ2-4, with D unclear. V lost 6 bases to trimming and J lost 0 bases, with 6 bases between them. Per the germline V gene, CDR1 is SQVTM and CDR2 is ANQGSEA. The CDR3 has 12 residues.

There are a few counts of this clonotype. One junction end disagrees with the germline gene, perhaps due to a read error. The DNA of the CDR3 is TGTGCCAGCACTGAAAACGGGGACACTGAAGCTTTCTTT. It specifies CASTENGDTEAFF. The chain couples TRBV2 to TRBJ1-1, with unresolved D. The CDR3 spans 13 residues. Germline assignment: CDR1 SNHLY and CDR2 FYNNEI.

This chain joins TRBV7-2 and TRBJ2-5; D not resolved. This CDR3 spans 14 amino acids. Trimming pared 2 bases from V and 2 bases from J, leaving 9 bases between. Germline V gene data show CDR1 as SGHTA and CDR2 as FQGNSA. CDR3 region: CASSLSRIQETQYF. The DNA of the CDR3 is TGTGCCAGCAGCTTATCTCGGATACAAGAGACCCAGTACTTC.

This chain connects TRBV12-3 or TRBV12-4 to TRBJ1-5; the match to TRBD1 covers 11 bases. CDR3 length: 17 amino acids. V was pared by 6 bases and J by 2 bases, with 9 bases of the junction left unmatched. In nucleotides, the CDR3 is TGTGCCAGCAGAACCGGGACAGGGGGAGTTCGCAATCAGCCCCAGCATTTT. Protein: CASRTGTGGVRNQPQHF.

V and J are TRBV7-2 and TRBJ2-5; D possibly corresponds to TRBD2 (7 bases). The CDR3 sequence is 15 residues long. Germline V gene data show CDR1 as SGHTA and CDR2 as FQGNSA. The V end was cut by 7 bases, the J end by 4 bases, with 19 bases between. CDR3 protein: CASTQGGGIGETQYF. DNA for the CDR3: TGTGCCAGCACCCAGGGAGGGGGGATAGGAGAGACCCAGTACTTC.

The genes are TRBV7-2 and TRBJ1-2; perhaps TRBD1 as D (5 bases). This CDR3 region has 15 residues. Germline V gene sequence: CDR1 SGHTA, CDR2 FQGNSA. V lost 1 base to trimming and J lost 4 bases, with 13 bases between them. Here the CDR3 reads CASSLVGGKGYGYTF. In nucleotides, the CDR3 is TGTGCCAGCAGCTTAGTTGGGGGTAAAGGCTATGGCTACACCTTC. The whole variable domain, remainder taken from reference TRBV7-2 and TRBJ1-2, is GAGVSQSPSNKVTEKGKDVELRCDPISGHTALYWYRQSLGQGLEFLIYFQGNSAPDKSGLPSDRFSAERTGGSVSTLTIQRTQQEDSAVYLCASSLVGGKGYGYTFGSGTRLTVV.

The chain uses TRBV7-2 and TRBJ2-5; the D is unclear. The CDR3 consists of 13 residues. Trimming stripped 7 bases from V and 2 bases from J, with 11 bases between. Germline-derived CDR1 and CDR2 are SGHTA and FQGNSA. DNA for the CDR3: TGTGCCAGCATCCCGGCGGTACAAGAGACCCAGTACTTC. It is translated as CASIPAVQETQYF.

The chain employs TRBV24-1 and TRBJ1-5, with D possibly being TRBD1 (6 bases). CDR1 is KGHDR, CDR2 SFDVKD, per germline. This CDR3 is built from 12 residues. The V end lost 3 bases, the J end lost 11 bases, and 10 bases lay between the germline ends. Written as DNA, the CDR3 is TGTGCCACCAGTGATCCTGGACAGACCCAGCATTTT. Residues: CATSDPGQTQHF.

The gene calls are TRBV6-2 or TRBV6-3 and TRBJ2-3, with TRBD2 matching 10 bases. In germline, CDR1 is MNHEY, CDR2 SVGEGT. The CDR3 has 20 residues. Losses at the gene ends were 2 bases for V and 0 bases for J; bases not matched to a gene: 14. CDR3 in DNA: TGTGCCAGCAGTTACCACACGGGAGCTAGCGGGGGAACTAGCACAGATACGCAGTATTTT. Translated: CASSYHTGASGGTSTDTQYF.

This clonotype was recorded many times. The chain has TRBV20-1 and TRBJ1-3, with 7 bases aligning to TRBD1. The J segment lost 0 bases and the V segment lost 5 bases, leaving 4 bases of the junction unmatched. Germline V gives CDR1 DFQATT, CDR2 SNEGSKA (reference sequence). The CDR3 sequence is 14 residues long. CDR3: CSAVTGSSGNTIYF. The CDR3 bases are TGCAGTGCTGTGACAGGGAGCTCTGGAAACACCATATATTTT.

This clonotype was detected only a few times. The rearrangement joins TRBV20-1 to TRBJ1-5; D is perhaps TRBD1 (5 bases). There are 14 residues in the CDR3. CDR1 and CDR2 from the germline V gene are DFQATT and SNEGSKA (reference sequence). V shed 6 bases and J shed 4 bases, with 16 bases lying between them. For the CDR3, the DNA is TGCAGTGCGTTGGTTGGACAAGATAATCAGCCCCAGCATTTT. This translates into CSALVGQDNQPQHF.

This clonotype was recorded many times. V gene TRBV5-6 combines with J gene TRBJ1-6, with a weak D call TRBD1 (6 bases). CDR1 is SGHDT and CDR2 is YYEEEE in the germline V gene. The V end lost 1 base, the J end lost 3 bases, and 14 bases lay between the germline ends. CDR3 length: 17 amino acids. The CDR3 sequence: CASSLSGGRNYNSPLHF. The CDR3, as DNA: TGTGCCAGCAGCTTGAGCGGGGGGCGCAACTATAATTCACCCCTCCACTTT.

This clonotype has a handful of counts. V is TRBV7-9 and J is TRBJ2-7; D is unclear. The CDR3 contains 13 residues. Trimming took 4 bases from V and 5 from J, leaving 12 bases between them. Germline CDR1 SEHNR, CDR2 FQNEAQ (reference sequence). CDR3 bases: TGTGCCAGCAGCTCCTATAGCTTCCACGAGCAGTACTTC. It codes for CASSSYSFHEQYF.

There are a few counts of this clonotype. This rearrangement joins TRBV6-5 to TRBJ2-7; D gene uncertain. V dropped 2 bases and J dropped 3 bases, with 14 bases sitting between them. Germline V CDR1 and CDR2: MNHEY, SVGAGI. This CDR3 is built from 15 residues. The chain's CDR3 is CASSYNGQGYYEQYF. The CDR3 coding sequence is TGTGCCAGCAGTTACAACGGGCAAGGTTACTACGAGCAGTACTTC.

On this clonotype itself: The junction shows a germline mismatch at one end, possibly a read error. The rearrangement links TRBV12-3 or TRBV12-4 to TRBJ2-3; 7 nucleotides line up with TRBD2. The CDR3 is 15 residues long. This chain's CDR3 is CSSSFGDYRTDTQYF. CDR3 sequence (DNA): TGTTCCAGCAGTTTCGGGGACTACCGCACAGATACGCAGTATTTT.

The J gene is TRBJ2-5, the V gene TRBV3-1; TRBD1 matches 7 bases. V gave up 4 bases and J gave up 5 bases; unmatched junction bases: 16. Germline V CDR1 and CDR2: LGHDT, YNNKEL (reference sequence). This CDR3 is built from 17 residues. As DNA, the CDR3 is TGTGCCAGCAGCCGAAGGACGAGACAGGGCACCCGGGAGACCCAGTACTTC. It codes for CASSRRTRQGTRETQYF.

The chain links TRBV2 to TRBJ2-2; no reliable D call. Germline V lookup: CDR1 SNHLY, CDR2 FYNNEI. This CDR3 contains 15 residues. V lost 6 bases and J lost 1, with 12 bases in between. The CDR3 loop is CASRTRNVNTGELFF. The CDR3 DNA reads TGTGCCAGCAGGACAAGGAACGTGAACACCGGGGAGCTGTTTTTT.

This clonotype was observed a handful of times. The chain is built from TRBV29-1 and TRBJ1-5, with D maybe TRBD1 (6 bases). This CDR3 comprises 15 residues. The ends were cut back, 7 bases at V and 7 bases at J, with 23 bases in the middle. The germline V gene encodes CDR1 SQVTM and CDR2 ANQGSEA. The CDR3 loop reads CSARNHGGLGQPQHF. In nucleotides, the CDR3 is TGCAGCGCCCGAAACCACGGGGGGCTTGGACAGCCCCAGCATTTT.

The CDR3 nucleotides read TGTGCCAGCAGCTTAGTTCATACAGCTTCGAACACCGGGGAGCTGTTTTTT. It specifies CASSLVHTASNTGELFF. The chain uses TRBV11-3 and TRBJ2-2; no clear D gene. Trimming removed 1 base at V and 0 bases at J, with 12 bases between. Germline assignment: CDR1 SGHNT and CDR2 YENEEA. The CDR3 spans 17 residues.

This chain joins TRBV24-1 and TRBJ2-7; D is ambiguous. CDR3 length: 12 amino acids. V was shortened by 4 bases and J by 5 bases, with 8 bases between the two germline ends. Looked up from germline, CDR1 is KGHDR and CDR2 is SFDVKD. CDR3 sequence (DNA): TGTGCCACCAGTGACTCACGGGACGAGCAGTACTTC. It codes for CATSDSRDEQYF.

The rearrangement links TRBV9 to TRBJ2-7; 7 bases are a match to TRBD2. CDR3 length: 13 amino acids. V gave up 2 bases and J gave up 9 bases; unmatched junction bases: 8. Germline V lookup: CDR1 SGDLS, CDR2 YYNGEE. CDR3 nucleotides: TGTGCCAGCAGCGTGCGACTAGCCAGCGTGCAGTACTTC. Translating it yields CASSVRLASVQYF.